This T cell receptor beta chain comes out of a study of shared clonotypes between healthy human individuals. Positively selected for CCR7, the CD45RO-negative cells used as naive CD8 cells excluded terminally differentiated effector memory CD45RA+ cells. Broader study findings: The study's rarefaction showed incomplete sorted-subset sequencing despite large depth.

J was trimmed by 4 bases and V by 0 bases; bases with no gene match: 5. Germline V gene lookup returns CDR1 SGHTS and CDR2 YDEGEE. This CDR3 region has 15 residues. Sequencing was performed with immunoSEQ multiplex PCR; in TCRdb, only in-frame clones are kept and a portion is missing. Seen here are 1.5 million to 2.5 million clones, about 95% observed once, and the top ten hold more than 0.9%. In regard to this clone: Its antigen is not known.

This rearrangement joins TRBV5-8 to TRBJ2-3, with 7 nucleotides matching TRBD2. The sample comprised naive CD8+ T cells sorted from blood. The TCR was taken from a man between 18 and 29 years old in good health. CDR3 DNA: TGTGCCAGCAGCTTGGAGGCGGGAGAGGCAGATACGCAGTATTTT. Translating gives CASSLEAGEADTQYF.